This is a list of T cell receptor beta chains from one sample in a study of shared clonotypes between healthy human individuals. The repertoire was sequenced with immunoSEQ multiplex PCR; TCRdb's copy has only in-frame clones and lacks some. The profile covers around 95,000 clones, with less than 60% appearing a single time and approximately 15% taken by the ten largest. What was sequenced was PBMCs. The receptors were gathered from a woman aged 40 to 50 in good health. Some clones in this sample may be carry-over from other donors' samples. The CDR3 runs from the conserved cysteine through the conserved F or W. D genes are given only for firm matches. Where a row states a size, it is once, few, many or the class of an expanded clone; other rows omit it.

v_call	clone_size	d_call	j_call	cdr3_nt	cdr3_aa
TRBV28	.	.	TRBJ1-2	TGTGCCAGCAGTTTTAGGGGGGGAGCGCGAGGCTACACCTTC	CASSFRGGARGYTF
TRBV10-3	few	.	TRBJ1-1	TGTGCCATCAGAGAGTGGGGGGCTTACACTGAAGCTTTCTTT	CAIREWGAYTEAFF
TRBV19	.	.	TRBJ2-7	TGTGCCAGTAGTATAGGAAGGACCGAGCAGTACTTC	CASSIGRTEQYF
TRBV6-1	.	.	TRBJ1-2	TGTGCCAGCAGTGAGATAGGCTGGGGCTACACCTTC	CASSEIGWGYTF
TRBV4-1	.	.	TRBJ2-7	TGCGCCAGCAGCCAAGCCCGGTCGGCCGGATACTACGAGCAGTACTTC	CASSQARSAGYYEQYF
TRBV7-9	.	TRBD1	TRBJ1-6	TGTGCCAGCAGCGCGCGGGACAGCCTTGGATCACCACCCCTCCACTTT	CASSARDSLGSPPLHF
TRBV4-1	.	TRBD2	TRBJ2-5	TGCGCCAGCAGCTCCCGATCCGCGGGAGGCTGGGAGACCCAGTACTTC	CASSSRSAGGWETQYF
TRBV25-1	many	TRBD1	TRBJ2-6	TGTGCCACCTCCCCGCAGGGGGCGGATGGGGCCAACGTCCTGACTTTC	CATSPQGADGANVLTF
TRBV30	.	.	TRBJ1-6	TGTGCCTGGAGCGTAGGGGTAGGTTCACCCCTCCACTTT	CAWSVGVGSPLHF
TRBV6-6	.	.	TRBJ2-7	TGTGCCAGCAGTTACTCGGAAGTGTACGAGCAGTACTTC	CASSYSEVYEQYF
TRBV10-3	few	.	TRBJ2-7	TGTGCCATCAGTGAGTTTACAAGAGAGCAGTACTTC	CAISEFTREQYF
TRBV28	.	.	TRBJ1-2	TGTGCCAGCAGTCGTACAGGGATCTATGGCTACACCTTC	CASSRTGIYGYTF
TRBV7-8	.	TRBD2	TRBJ2-7	TGTGCCAGCAGCTCCTTACTCGGACTAGTTGCATACGAGCAGTACTTC	CASSSLLGLVAYEQYF
TRBV5-5	.	.	TRBJ1-1	TGTGCCAGCAGCTTGATAGGAGCCGAGGGCTTGAACACTGAAGCTTTCTTT	CASSLIGAEGLNTEAFF
TRBV5-1	.	.	TRBJ2-3	TGCGCCAGCAGCCCGAGCCTAATACAGAAAGATACGCAGTATTTT	CASSPSLIQKDTQYF
TRBV2	many	TRBD2	TRBJ2-1	TGTGCCAGCAGGAAGGGAGGGGCTGGCAATGAGCAGTTCTTC	CASRKGGAGNEQFF
TRBV30	medium-sized	.	TRBJ1-1	TGTGCCTGGATTAATGTAAGGGAAGCTTTCTTT	CAWINVREAFF
TRBV10-3	.	TRBD1	TRBJ2-5	TGTGCCATCAGTCTGACAGGGGAAGGAGAGACCCAGTACTTC	CAISLTGEGETQYF
TRBV5-6	many	.	TRBJ2-3	TGTGCCAGCAGCTCTAGGACAACTAGCACAGATACGCAGTATTTT	CASSSRTTSTDTQYF
TRBV10-2	.	.	TRBJ1-5	TGTGCCAGCAGTTACGGGACGGAGAATCAGCCCCAGCATTTT	CASSYGTENQPQHF
TRBV2	.	.	TRBJ1-2	TGTGCTGGCACCCAGCAGGGAGAAAACTATGGCTACACCTTC	CAGTQQGENYGYTF
TRBV9	once	TRBD2	TRBJ2-1	TGTGCCAGCAGCACCCTACTAGCGGGAGGGAGCTACAATGAGCAGTTCTTC	CASSTLLAGGSYNEQFF
TRBV30	many	.	TRBJ2-1	TGTGCCTGGACCATCGGCAATGAGCAGTTCTTC	CAWTIGNEQFF
TRBV15	.	.	TRBJ1-2	TGTGCCACCAGGGAACACCACAGGGAAATGGATGGCTACACCTTC	CATREHHREMDGYTF
TRBV6-5	few	.	TRBJ2-2	TGTGCCAGCAGTTACGGGACCTACACCGGGGAGCTGTTTTTT	CASSYGTYTGELFF
TRBV5-4	.	.	TRBJ2-6	TGTGCCAGCAGCCAAGATCTAGGGAGCGGGGCCAACGTCCTGACTTTC	CASSQDLGSGANVLTF
TRBV9	.	.	TRBJ1-2	TGTGCCAGCAGCGCGTATCGCGGCTATGGCTACACCTTC	CASSAYRGYGYTF
TRBV15	.	.	TRBJ1-2	TGTGCCACCAGCAGAGGAGACGCAGCCAGAGGCTACACCTTC	CATSRGDAARGYTF
TRBV28	.	.	TRBJ2-7	TGTGCCAGCACGGGCACAGCCTACGAGCAGTACTTC	CASTGTAYEQYF
TRBV5-4	.	.	TRBJ2-7	TGTGCCAGCAGCGCTATGGGCAGGGTTGGGTACGAGCAGTACTTC	CASSAMGRVGYEQYF
TRBV5-1	.	.	TRBJ2-6	TGCGCCAGCAGCTTAACAGGGTCCTCTGGGGCCAACGTCCTGACTTTC	CASSLTGSSGANVLTF
TRBV27	many	.	TRBJ1-1	TGTGCCAGCAGAGGGTTACGCACCACTGAAGCTTTCTTT	CASRGLRTTEAFF
TRBV11-2	many	.	TRBJ2-7	TGTGCCAGCAGCACCGGGGCCCCAAGACGAGACGAGCAGTACTTC	CASSTGAPRRDEQYF
TRBV28	many	.	TRBJ2-3	TGTGCCAGCAGTTTTGGCGGGAGCACAGATACGCAGTATTTT	CASSFGGSTDTQYF
TRBV6-5	.	.	TRBJ1-1	TGTGCCAGTAGTTACTCGTTAGGGGTGACTGAAGCTTTCTTT	CASSYSLGVTEAFF
TRBV11-3	.	TRBD1	TRBJ2-1	TGTGCCAGCAGCCGGGACAGCAGCTCTGGGCAGTTCTTC	CASSRDSSSGQFF
TRBV7-9	.	.	TRBJ1-5	TGTGCCAGCAGCCCCATGAATGCGGCCCAGCCCCAGCATTTT	CASSPMNAAQPQHF
TRBV4-1	.	TRBD1	TRBJ2-7	TGCGCCAGCAGCCGAGAAGGGACAGTTAGCTCCTACGAGCAGTACTTC	CASSREGTVSSYEQYF
TRBV5-1	few	.	TRBJ2-7	TGCGCCAGCAGCTTCTCCTACGAGCAGTACTTC	CASSFSYEQYF
TRBV6-5	.	.	TRBJ1-3	TGTGCCAGCAGTTCACGTCCCCTAGGTACTGGAAACACCATATATTTT	CASSSRPLGTGNTIYF
TRBV7-9	few	.	TRBJ1-1	TGTGCCAGCAACGGGATGGCCACTGAAGCTTTCTTT	CASNGMATEAFF
TRBV9	few	.	TRBJ2-7	TGTGCCAGCAGCGCTCGGGGGGCCCCAGTCCCCAACGAGCAGTACTTC	CASSARGAPVPNEQYF
TRBV27	few	TRBD1	TRBJ1-2	TGTGCCAGCAGTACGAGACAGGGCTATGGCTACACCTTC	CASSTRQGYGYTF
TRBV5-4	many	.	TRBJ1-3	TGTGCCAGCAGCTCGGACCTACAGGGTTCTGGAAACACCATATATTTT	CASSSDLQGSGNTIYF
TRBV5-1	few	.	TRBJ1-1	TGCGCCAGCAGCTTGGCCGCCAGTCGAGGGACTGAAGCTTTCTTT	CASSLAASRGTEAFF
TRBV7-9	few	TRBD2	TRBJ2-3	TGTGCCAGCAGCGCCCGTCTAGCGGGAGGAGGAGATACGCAGTATTTT	CASSARLAGGGDTQYF
TRBV7-9	.	.	TRBJ2-7	TGTGCCAGCAGCTTAGCTGCGTTCTACGAGCAGTACTTC	CASSLAAFYEQYF
TRBV5-1	.	TRBD1	TRBJ2-7	TGCGCCAGCAGCCCTGGCAGGGGACAGGGAAACCACGAGCAGTACTTC	CASSPGRGQGNHEQYF
TRBV18	.	TRBD1	TRBJ1-1	TGTGCCAGCTCACCACGCGGGACAGGCGTGAACACTGAAGCTTTCTTT	CASSPRGTGVNTEAFF
TRBV9	.	TRBD2	TRBJ2-2	TGTGCCAGCAGCGTAGAATCGGCTAGCGGGAGCGGCACCGGGGAGCTGTTTTTT	CASSVESASGSGTGELFF
TRBV4-3	.	.	TRBJ2-7	TGCGCCAGCAGCCAAGTACACGGGAGTGGGGGCTACGAGCAGTACTTC	CASSQVHGSGGYEQYF
TRBV7-2	many	.	TRBJ2-1	TGTGCCAGCAGTACTTCTACGGGAGTTTACAATGAGCAGTTCTTC	CASSTSTGVYNEQFF
TRBV7-6	.	.	TRBJ1-4	TGTGCCAGCAGCCACGCCGCGGACAGTATGATTTTT	CASSHAADSMIF
TRBV2	many	.	TRBJ1-5	TGTGCCAGCAGGGACAGCTATAGCAATCAGCCCCAGCATTTT	CASRDSYSNQPQHF
TRBV7-2	.	TRBD1	TRBJ2-5	TGTGCCAGCAGCTTGCAACAGGGGGCCGGAGAGACCCAGTACTTC	CASSLQQGAGETQYF